These 7 T cell receptor beta chains came from one sample sequenced in a study of T cell changes during pregnancy in multiple sclerosis (dated 2019 in TCRdb). Libraries came from the immunoSEQ multiplex PCR assay. The table comes from immuneACCESS by way of TCRdb, which keeps in-frame sequences with V and J called. Part of the clones is missing from these tables; in studies checked, under half for an unresolved V gene and the rest for unknown reasons. The sample has 35,000 to 50,000 clones on record, less than 90% of them singletons. The ten largest clones add up to around 1.2% of the sample. The starting material was CD4+ T cells from peripheral blood mononuclear cells, obtained in the second trimester of pregnancy. These receptors were obtained from a female donor with multiple sclerosis, enrolled in a pregnancy study.

The chain combines TRBV2 with TRBJ2-7; 7 bases fit TRBD1. The germline CDR1 and CDR2 sequences are SNHLY and FYNNEI. The trim removed 4 bases at V and 3 bases at J, leaving 6 bases unmatched. The CDR3 extends over 14 amino acids. CDR3 sequence (DNA): TGTGCCAGCAGTGCTTCGGGACAGAGCTACGAGCAGTACTTC. Translating it yields CASSASGQSYEQYF.

This clone was seen only a few times. The chain has TRBV7-2 and TRBJ1-4; D uncertain. CDR1 and CDR2 (germline): SGHTA, FQGNSA. Deletions cut 1 base from V and 7 bases from J, with 7 bases between. This CDR3 region has 13 residues. The CDR3 sequence is CASSLVVFEKLFF. CDR3 in DNA: TGTGCCAGCAGCTTAGTTGTCTTTGAAAAACTGTTTTTT.

This clone was detected only once. The genes are TRBV19 and TRBJ1-2, with TRBD1 matching over 8 bases. J gave up 0 bases and V 6 bases, and 6 bases lay outside the gene matches. CDR3 length: 15 residues. Germline V lookup: CDR1 LNHDA, CDR2 SQIVND (reference sequence). Here the CDR3 reads CASRRQGPTNYGYTF. CDR3 coding DNA: TGTGCCAGTAGACGACAGGGGCCGACTAACTATGGCTACACCTTC.

The gene calls are TRBV28 and TRBJ2-2; D may be TRBD2 (6 bases). The CDR3 consists of 15 residues. With 4 bases removed from V and 1 base from J, the gap between germline ends came to 10 bases. The germline gives CDR1 MDHEN, CDR2 SYDVKM. The DNA for the CDR3 is TGTGCCAGCAGTTCTGGTAGCGGGAACACCGGGGAGCTGTTTTTT. This translates into CASSSGSGNTGELFF.

The chain links TRBV10-3 to TRBJ2-7; TRBD1 is a possible D gene (7 bases). The V gene lost 2 bases and the J gene lost 5 bases, with 19 bases spanning the gap. CDR1 and CDR2 from the germline V gene are ENHRY and SYGVKD. The CDR3 has 16 amino acids. For the CDR3, the DNA is TGTGCCATCAGTGAGGCGGGGAAGGGGGCGGTCGACGAGCAGTACTTC. Translating gives CAISEAGKGAVDEQYF.

The rearrangement joins TRBV15 to TRBJ2-4; 11 bases line up with TRBD1. The CDR3 is made up of 17 amino acids. Germline loops: CDR1 LNHNV, CDR2 YYDKDF (reference sequence). Trimming cost V 1 base and J 5 bases; bases outside gene matches: 7. Here the CDR3 reads CATSRVHGQGAQNIQYF. The CDR3 nucleotides are TGTGCCACCAGCAGAGTTCACGGACAGGGGGCGCAAAACATTCAGTACTTC.

V is TRBV7-9 and J is TRBJ2-3, with D perhaps TRBD2 (7 bases). This CDR3 contains 15 residues. Looked up from germline, CDR1 is SEHNR and CDR2 is FQNEAQ (reference sequence). V dropped 3 bases and J dropped 2 bases, with 12 bases sitting between them. The CDR3 DNA reads TGTGCCAGCAGCTTGACGGGGGGCGCCACAGATACGCAGTATTTT. The encoded protein is CASSLTGGATDTQYF.